The rows below give T cell receptor beta chains drawn from one sample of a study of blood T cell repertoires in COVID-19. Assay: immunoSEQ multiplex PCR; the TCRdb copy retains only in-frame clones and omits some. The sample carries over 70,000 clones, roughly four fifths recorded once. Sequenced material: peripheral blood. All receptors derive from a man aged 25-45 years with COVID-19, enrolled during active disease. CDR3s include the opening cysteine and the closing phenylalanine or tryptophan. The order of the fields is V gene, J gene, clone size, D gene, CDR3 protein, CDR3 DNA. A D gene is named only where the DNA matches it firmly. Part of the rows lack a size; the others show once, few, many or a class for expanded clones.

TRBV5-1	TRBJ2-1	NA	NA	CASSPRTDYNEQFF	TGCGCCAGCAGCCCACGGACAGACTACAATGAGCAGTTCTTC
TRBV10-3	TRBJ1-2	NA	NA	CAISIKTNGEGYTF	TGTGCCATCAGTATTAAGACGAACGGGGAGGGCTACACCTTC
TRBV7-9	TRBJ2-3	NA	TRBD2	CASSLGGSVADTQYF	TGTGCCAGCAGCCTGGGGGGGAGTGTAGCAGATACGCAGTATTTT
TRBV7-2	TRBJ2-1	NA	TRBD1	CASSSGQDPFSYNEQFF	TGTGCCAGCAGCTCGGGACAGGACCCTTTCTCCTACAATGAGCAGTTCTTC
TRBV7-6	TRBJ2-1	NA	NA	CASSLAYGRGHNEQFF	TGTGCCAGCAGCTTAGCGTATGGGCGCGGGCACAATGAGCAGTTCTTC
TRBV9	TRBJ2-3	NA	TRBD1	CASSAWTGAFTDTQYF	TGTGCCAGCAGCGCATGGACAGGGGCCTTCACAGATACGCAGTATTTT
TRBV27	TRBJ1-2	NA	NA	CASSLFGGGYGYTF	TGTGCCAGCAGTTTATTCGGCGGAGGCTATGGCTACACCTTC
TRBV4-1	TRBJ1-4	NA	TRBD1	CASSPEGQLGEKLFF	TGCGCCAGCAGCCCAGAGGGACAGCTGGGGGAAAAACTGTTTTTT
TRBV7-2	TRBJ2-3	once	NA	CASSLDRATDTQYF	TGTGCCAGCAGCTTAGACAGGGCAACAGATACGCAGTATTTT
TRBV11-3	TRBJ1-1	NA	TRBD1	CASSSKGATEAFF	TGTGCCAGCAGCTCGAAGGGGGCCACTGAAGCTTTCTTT
TRBV7-9	TRBJ2-7	NA	NA	CASSPRQSSYEQYF	TGTGCCAGCAGCCCTCGACAGAGCTCCTACGAGCAGTACTTC
TRBV9	TRBJ2-7	once	NA	CASSAKAGVWGSYEQYF	TGTGCCAGCAGCGCGAAGGCAGGGGTCTGGGGCTCCTACGAGCAGTACTTC
TRBV2	TRBJ1-2	few	NA	CAGTMERSNYGYTF	TGTGCCGGGACTATGGAGAGGAGTAACTATGGCTACACCTTC
TRBV24-1	TRBJ1-2	NA	NA	CATSATGRFDGYTF	TGTGCCACCAGTGCCACCGGCAGGTTCGATGGCTACACCTTC
TRBV6-4	TRBJ1-2	NA	NA	CASSDGEGSHGYTF	TGTGCCAGCAGTGACGGCGAAGGGAGCCATGGCTACACCTTC
TRBV6-1	TRBJ1-1	NA	NA	CASSEGVRWAAFF	TGTGCCAGCAGTGAAGGCGTCCGATGGGCAGCTTTCTTT
TRBV29-1	TRBJ2-1	NA	TRBD1	CSVSPRDRRHNEQFF	TGCAGCGTTTCACCCCGGGACAGGCGCCACAATGAGCAGTTCTTC
TRBV28	TRBJ2-7	NA	TRBD2	CASRRSGTSGLYEQYF	TGTGCCAGCAGACGTAGTGGGACTAGCGGGCTCTACGAGCAGTACTTC
TRBV19	TRBJ2-7	NA	TRBD2	CASSIGGGSNYEQYF	TGTGCCAGTAGTATAGGCGGGGGAAGCAATTACGAGCAGTACTTC
TRBV28	TRBJ1-5	NA	TRBD1	CASSLLQGDNQPQHF	TGTGCCAGCAGTTTGTTGCAGGGGGACAATCAGCCCCAGCATTTT
TRBV28	TRBJ1-1	NA	NA	CASPPQGVGTEAFF	TGTGCCAGCCCACCCCAGGGTGTGGGCACTGAAGCTTTCTTT
TRBV5-5	TRBJ2-1	NA	NA	CASSLGVGPRFF	TGTGCCAGCAGCTTGGGTGTGGGGCCTCGGTTCTTC
TRBV14	TRBJ2-7	NA	TRBD2	CASSQDGGGTSYEQYF	TGTGCCAGCAGCCAAGATGGGGGCGGGACTAGCTACGAGCAGTACTTC
TRBV6-5	TRBJ1-4	NA	TRBD1	CASSRIGTGFEKLFF	TGTGCCAGCAGTAGGATAGGGACAGGGTTTGAAAAACTGTTTTTT
TRBV10-3	TRBJ2-7	few	TRBD2	CAISSGTSGYEQYF	TGTGCCATCTCTTCCGGGACTAGCGGGTACGAGCAGTACTTC
TRBV5-1	TRBJ2-1	NA	TRBD1	CASSPGQGANEQFF	TGCGCCAGCAGCCCCGGACAGGGGGCCAATGAGCAGTTCTTC
TRBV6-4	TRBJ1-1	NA	TRBD1	CASRRTGVNTEAFF	TGTGCCAGCAGGAGGACAGGAGTAAACACTGAAGCTTTCTTT
TRBV6-2/TRBV6-3	TRBJ2-1	medium-sized	NA	CASSLQGEAHNEQFF	TGTGCCAGCAGTCTCCAGGGGGAGGCCCACAATGAGCAGTTCTTC
TRBV4-1	TRBJ2-2	NA	TRBD1	CASSQDGTGITGELFF	TGCGCCAGCAGCCAAGATGGGACAGGGATCACCGGGGAGCTGTTTTTT
TRBV2	TRBJ2-3	NA	TRBD1	CASSAWTGSSTDTQYF	TGTGCCAGCAGTGCTTGGACAGGGTCGAGCACAGATACGCAGTATTTT
TRBV27	TRBJ2-1	NA	TRBD2	CASSLKGLAGDPGFF	TGTGCCAGCAGTCTAAAAGGACTAGCGGGAGACCCGGGGTTCTTC
TRBV28	TRBJ1-1	NA	NA	CASSLDAPGAFF	TGTGCCAGCAGTTTAGACGCCCCCGGGGCTTTCTTT
TRBV2	TRBJ1-3	NA	NA	CASRKGAGNTIYF	TGTGCCAGCAGGAAGGGGGCTGGAAACACCATATATTTT
TRBV6-5	TRBJ2-1	NA	TRBD1	CASSGQGYSEQFF	TGTGCCAGCAGCGGACAGGGGTATAGTGAGCAGTTCTTC
TRBV9	TRBJ2-1	NA	TRBD2	CASSTSVSSYNEQFF	TGTGCCAGCAGCACTAGCGTAAGCTCCTACAATGAGCAGTTCTTC
TRBV19	TRBJ1-2	NA	TRBD1	CASTPGQGDYGYTF	TGTGCCAGTACCCCGGGACAGGGGGACTATGGCTACACCTTC
TRBV10-3	TRBJ1-1	NA	NA	CAISEGRETEAFF	TGTGCCATCAGTGAGGGGAGGGAAACTGAAGCTTTCTTT
TRBV5-5	TRBJ2-5	NA	TRBD2	CASSLRLAGETQYF	TGTGCCAGCAGCCTTAGACTAGCAGGAGAGACCCAGTACTTC
TRBV19	TRBJ2-1	NA	TRBD2	CASSGGTSGLYNEQFF	TGTGCCAGTAGTGGTGGGACTAGCGGGCTTTACAATGAGCAGTTCTTC
TRBV15	TRBJ2-7	NA	NA	CATSNQGGPYEQYF	TGTGCCACCAGCAATCAGGGAGGACCCTACGAGCAGTACTTC
TRBV12-3/TRBV12-4	TRBJ2-7	NA	TRBD1	CASRWDRVDEQYF	TGTGCCAGCCGCTGGGACAGGGTCGACGAGCAGTACTTC
TRBV5-6	TRBJ2-3	NA	TRBD2	CASSLGTRWDTQYF	TGTGCCAGCAGCTTGGGGACTAGATGGGATACGCAGTATTTT
TRBV5-6	TRBJ2-7	NA	NA	CASSWGRRLGYEQYF	TGTGCCAGCAGCTGGGGCAGGCGTTTGGGCTACGAGCAGTACTTC
TRBV6-5	TRBJ1-5	NA	NA	CASGRGSNQPQHF	TGTGCCAGCGGAAGGGGGAGCAATCAGCCCCAGCATTTT
TRBV5-1	TRBJ1-2	NA	TRBD1	CASFPDPGQGLSSYGYTF	TGCGCCAGCTTCCCTGATCCGGGACAGGGCCTATCCTCCTATGGCTACACCTTC
TRBV14	TRBJ2-2	NA	TRBD2	CASSQVAGAAGELFF	TGTGCCAGCAGCCAAGTCGCGGGAGCCGCCGGGGAGCTGTTTTTT
TRBV15	TRBJ2-7	NA	TRBD1	CATSRGKGARYEQYF	TGTGCCACCAGCAGAGGGAAGGGGGCTCGGTACGAGCAGTACTTC
TRBV28	TRBJ2-4	NA	NA	CASSFGTRGLKNIQYF	TGTGCCAGCAGCTTTGGGACTAGGGGGCTCAAAAACATTCAGTACTTC
TRBV27	TRBJ2-7	NA	TRBD2	CASSSLADSTHEQYF	TGTGCCAGCAGTTCCCTAGCGGACTCCACCCACGAGCAGTACTTC
TRBV5-1	TRBJ1-3	NA	NA	CASSLTGVSGNTIYF	TGCGCCAGCAGCCTGACCGGGGTCTCTGGAAACACCATATATTTT
TRBV28	TRBJ2-7	NA	NA	CATRQDSYEQYF	TGTGCCACCCGACAGGACTCCTACGAGCAGTACTTC
TRBV15	TRBJ1-5	NA	NA	CATSTHGEPQHF	TGTGCCACCAGCACCCACGGGGAGCCCCAGCATTTT